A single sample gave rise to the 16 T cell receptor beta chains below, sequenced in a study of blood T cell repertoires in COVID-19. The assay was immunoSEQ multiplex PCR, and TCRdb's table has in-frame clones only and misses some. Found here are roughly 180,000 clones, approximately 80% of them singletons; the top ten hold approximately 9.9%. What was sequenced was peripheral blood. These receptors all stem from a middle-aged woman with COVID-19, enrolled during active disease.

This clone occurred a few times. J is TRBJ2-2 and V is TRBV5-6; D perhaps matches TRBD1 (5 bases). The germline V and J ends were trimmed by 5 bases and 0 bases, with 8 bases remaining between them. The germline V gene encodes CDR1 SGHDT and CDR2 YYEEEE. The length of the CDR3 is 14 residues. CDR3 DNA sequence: TGTGCCAGCAGAGACAGCTCGAACACCGGGGAGCTGTTTTTT. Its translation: CASRDSSNTGELFF.

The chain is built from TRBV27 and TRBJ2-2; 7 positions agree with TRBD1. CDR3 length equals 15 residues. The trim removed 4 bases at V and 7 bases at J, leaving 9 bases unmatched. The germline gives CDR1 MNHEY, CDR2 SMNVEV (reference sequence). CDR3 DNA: TGTGCCAGCAGTTCTCCCGACAGGGACGGCGGGGAGCTGTTTTTT. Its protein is CASSSPDRDGGELFF.

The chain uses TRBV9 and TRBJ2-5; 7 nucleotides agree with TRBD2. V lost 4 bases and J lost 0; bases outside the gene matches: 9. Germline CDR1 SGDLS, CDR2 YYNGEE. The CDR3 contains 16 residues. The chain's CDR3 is CASSPRGAGNQETQYF. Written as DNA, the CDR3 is TGTGCCAGCAGCCCCCGCGGAGCGGGGAACCAAGAGACCCAGTACTTC.

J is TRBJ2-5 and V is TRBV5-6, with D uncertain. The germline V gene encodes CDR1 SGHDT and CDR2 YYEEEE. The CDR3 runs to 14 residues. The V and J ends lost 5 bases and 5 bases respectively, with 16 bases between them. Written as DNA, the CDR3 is TGTGCCAGCAGGGAGTCCCCCCCTGCGGAGACCCAGTACTTC. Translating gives CASRESPPAETQYF.

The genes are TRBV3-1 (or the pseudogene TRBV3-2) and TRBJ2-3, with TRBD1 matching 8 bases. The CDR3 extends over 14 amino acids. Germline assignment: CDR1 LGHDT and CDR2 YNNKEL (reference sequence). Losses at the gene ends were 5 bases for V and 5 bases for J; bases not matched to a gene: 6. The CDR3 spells CASSYRGSGDTQYF. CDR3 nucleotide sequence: TGTGCCAGCAGCTACAGGGGGTCCGGAGATACGCAGTATTTT.

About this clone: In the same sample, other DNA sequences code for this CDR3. As DNA, the CDR3 is TGTGCCAGTAGTATATCTGGACAGGGGAACACTGAAGCTTTCTTT. This translates into CASSISGQGNTEAFF. The rearrangement joins TRBV19 to TRBJ1-1; the match to TRBD1 covers 8 bases. J lost 1 base, V lost 2 bases, and 3 bases had no gene match. Germline V gives CDR1 LNHDA, CDR2 SQIVND (reference sequence). The CDR3 runs to 15 residues.

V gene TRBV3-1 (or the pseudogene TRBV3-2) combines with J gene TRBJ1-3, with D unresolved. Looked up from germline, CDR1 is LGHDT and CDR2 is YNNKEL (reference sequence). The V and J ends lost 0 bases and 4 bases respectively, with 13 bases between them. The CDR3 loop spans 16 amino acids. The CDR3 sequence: CASSQDRQIVGNTIYF. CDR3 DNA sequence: TGTGCCAGCAGCCAAGATCGTCAGATTGTGGGAAACACCATATATTTT.

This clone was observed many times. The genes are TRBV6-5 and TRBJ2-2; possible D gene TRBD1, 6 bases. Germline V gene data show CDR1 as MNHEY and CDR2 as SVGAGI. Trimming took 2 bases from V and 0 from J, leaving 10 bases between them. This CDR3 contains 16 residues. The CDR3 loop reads CASSYRQEPNTGELFF. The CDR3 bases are TGTGCCAGCAGTTACCGACAGGAGCCGAACACCGGGGAGCTGTTTTTT.

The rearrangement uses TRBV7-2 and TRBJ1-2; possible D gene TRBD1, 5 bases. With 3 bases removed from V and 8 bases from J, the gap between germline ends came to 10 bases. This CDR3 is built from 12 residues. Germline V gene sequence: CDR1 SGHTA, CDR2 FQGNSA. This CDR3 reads CASSFQGTGYTF. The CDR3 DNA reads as TGTGCCAGCAGCTTCCAGGGTACAGGCTACACCTTC. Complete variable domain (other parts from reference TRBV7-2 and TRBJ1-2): GAGVSQSPSNKVTEKGKDVELRCDPISGHTALYWYRQSLGQGLEFLIYFQGNSAPDKSGLPSDRFSAERTGGSVSTLTIQRTQQEDSAVYLCASSFQGTGYTFGSGTRLTVV.

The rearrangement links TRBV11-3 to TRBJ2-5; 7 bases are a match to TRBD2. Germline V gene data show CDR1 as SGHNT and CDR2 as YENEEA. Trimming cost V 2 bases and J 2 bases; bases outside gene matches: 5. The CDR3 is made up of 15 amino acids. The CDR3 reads CASSLMSGKQETQYF. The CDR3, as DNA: TGTGCCAGCAGCTTAATGAGCGGGAAACAAGAGACCCAGTACTTC.

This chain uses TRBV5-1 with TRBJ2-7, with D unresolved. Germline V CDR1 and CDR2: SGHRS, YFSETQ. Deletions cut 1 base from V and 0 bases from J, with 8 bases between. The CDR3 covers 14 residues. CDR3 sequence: CASSLLRSSYEQYF. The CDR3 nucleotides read TGCGCCAGCAGCTTGTTGCGGAGCTCCTACGAGCAGTACTTC.

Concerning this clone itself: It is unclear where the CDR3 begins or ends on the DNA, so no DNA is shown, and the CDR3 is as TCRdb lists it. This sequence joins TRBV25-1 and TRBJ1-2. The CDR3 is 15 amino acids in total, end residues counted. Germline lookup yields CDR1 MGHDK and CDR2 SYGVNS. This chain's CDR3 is CASSSSGRGDYGYTF.

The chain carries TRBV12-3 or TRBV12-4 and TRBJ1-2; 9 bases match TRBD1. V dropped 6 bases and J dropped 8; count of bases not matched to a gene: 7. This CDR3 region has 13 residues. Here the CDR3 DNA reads TGTGCCAGCAGCTATACAGGGGGCCGGGGCTACACCTTC. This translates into CASSYTGGRGYTF.

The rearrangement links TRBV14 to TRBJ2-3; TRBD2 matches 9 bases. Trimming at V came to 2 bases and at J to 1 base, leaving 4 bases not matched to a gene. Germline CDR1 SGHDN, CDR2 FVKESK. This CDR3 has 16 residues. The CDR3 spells CASSQRRGGGTDTQYF. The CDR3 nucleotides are TGTGCCAGCAGCCAACGGCGGGGGGGCGGCACAGATACGCAGTATTTT.

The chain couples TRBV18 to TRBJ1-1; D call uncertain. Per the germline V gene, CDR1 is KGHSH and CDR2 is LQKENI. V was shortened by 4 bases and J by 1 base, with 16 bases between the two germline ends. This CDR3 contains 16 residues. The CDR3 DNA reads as TGTGCCAGCTCACAGGGAGTAGTCAGAGAGAACACTGAAGCTTTCTTT. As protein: CASSQGVVRENTEAFF.

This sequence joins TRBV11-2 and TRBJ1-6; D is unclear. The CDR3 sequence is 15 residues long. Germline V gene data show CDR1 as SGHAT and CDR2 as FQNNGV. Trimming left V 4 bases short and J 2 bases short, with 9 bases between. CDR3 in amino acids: CASSSIEAYNSPLHF. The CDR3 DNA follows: TGTGCCAGCAGCTCCATAGAGGCCTATAATTCACCCCTCCACTTT.